The clone carrying this T cell receptor (beta chain) was seen more than once but under ten times. Its antigen is not identified. The sample comes from a study of T-cell reconstitution after alpha-beta-depleted transplantation in children. Molecular barcoding with unique molecular identifiers was used for the TCRbeta library. TCRdb reprocessed the PCR reads with MiXCR, giving one entry per CDR3 protein. In the table there are approximately 190,000 distinct CDR3 sequences, roughly 9.1% of which are singletons. Broader study findings: Alpha-beta T cells present about two months after transplant were reported to originate from several hundred expanded graft clones. Some patients owed their high day-60 TCRbeta diversity to surviving recipient T cells and thymic progenitors. T-cell counts and diversity were attributed mostly to newly produced T cells one year after transplant.

Sample: PBMCs, mostly from graft donor cells, taken 360 days after TCRalphabeta/CD19-depleted stem cell transplant. This TCR derives from a male patient between 2 and 9 years old who had a stem cell transplant for acute myeloid leukemia, so the T cells may come from the graft donor.

CDR3 protein: CASSVGGPGANVLTF. The CDR3, as DNA: TGTGCCAGCAGCGTAGGGGGGCCTGGGGCCAACGTCCTGACTTTC. This chain joins TRBV9 and TRBJ2-6; a possible D gene is TRBD1 (6 bases). There are 15 residues in the CDR3. Trimming left V 0 bases short and J 2 bases short, with 6 bases between. Germline CDR1 reads SGDLS; CDR2 reads YYNGEE.